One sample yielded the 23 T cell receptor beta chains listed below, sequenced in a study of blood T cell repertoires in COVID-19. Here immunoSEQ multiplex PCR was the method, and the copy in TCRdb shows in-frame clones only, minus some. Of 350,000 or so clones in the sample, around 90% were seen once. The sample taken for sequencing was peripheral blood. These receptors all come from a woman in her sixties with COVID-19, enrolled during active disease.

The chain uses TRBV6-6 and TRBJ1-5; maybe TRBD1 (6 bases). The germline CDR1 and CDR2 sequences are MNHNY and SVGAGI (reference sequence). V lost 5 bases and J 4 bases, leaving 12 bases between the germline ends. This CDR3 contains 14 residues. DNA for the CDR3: TGTGCCAGCAGTACCAGGACAGAAAATCAGCCCCAGCATTTT. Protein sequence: CASSTRTENQPQHF.

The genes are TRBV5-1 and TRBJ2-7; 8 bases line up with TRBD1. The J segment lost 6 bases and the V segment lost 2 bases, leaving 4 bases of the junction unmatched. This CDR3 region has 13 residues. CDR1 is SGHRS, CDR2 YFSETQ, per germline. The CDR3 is CASSFGQGVEQYF. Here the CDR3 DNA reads TGCGCCAGCAGCTTCGGACAGGGCGTCGAGCAGTACTTC.

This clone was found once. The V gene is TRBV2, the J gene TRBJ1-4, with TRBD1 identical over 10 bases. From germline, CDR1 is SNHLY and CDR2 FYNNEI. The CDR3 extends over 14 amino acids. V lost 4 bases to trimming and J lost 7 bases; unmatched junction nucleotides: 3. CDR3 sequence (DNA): TGTGCCAGCAGTGGACAGGGGGCGACTGAAAAACTGTTTTTT. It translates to CASSGQGATEKLFF.

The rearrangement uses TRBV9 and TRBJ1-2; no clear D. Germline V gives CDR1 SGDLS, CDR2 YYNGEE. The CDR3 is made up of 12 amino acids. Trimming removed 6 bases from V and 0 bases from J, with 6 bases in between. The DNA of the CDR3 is TGTGCCAGCACGGGGTCTAACTATGGCTACACCTTC. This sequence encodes CASTGSNYGYTF.

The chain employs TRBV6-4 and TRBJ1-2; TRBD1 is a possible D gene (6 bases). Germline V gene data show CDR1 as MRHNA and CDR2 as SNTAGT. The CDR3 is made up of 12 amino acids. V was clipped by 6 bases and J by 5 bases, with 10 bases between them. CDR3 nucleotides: TGTGCCAGCAGAGGACAGTCTTATGGCTACACCTTC. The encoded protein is CASRGQSYGYTF.

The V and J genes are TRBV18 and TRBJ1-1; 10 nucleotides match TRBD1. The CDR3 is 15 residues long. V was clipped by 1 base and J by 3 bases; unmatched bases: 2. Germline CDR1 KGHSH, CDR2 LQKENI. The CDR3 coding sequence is TGTGCCAGCTCACCACGCGGACAGGGGGACACTGAAGCTTTCTTT. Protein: CASSPRGQGDTEAFF.

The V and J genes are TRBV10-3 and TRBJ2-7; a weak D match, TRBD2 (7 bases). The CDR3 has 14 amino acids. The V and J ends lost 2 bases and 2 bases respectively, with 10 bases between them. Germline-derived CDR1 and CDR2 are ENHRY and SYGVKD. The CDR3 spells CAISEGGGPYEQYF. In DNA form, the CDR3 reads TGTGCCATCAGTGAGGGCGGGGGCCCCTACGAGCAGTACTTC.

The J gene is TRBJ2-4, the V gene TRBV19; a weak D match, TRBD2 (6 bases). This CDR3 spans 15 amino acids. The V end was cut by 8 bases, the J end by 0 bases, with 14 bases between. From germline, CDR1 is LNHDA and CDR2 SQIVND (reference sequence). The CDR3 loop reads CASVAGYLAKNIQYF. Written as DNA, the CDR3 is TGTGCCAGTGTCGCGGGGTATCTAGCCAAAAACATTCAGTACTTC. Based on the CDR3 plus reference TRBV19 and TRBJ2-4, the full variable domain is DGGITQSPKYLFRKEGQNVTLSCEQNLNHDAMYWYRQDPGQGLRLIYYSQIVNDFQKGDIAEGYSVSREKKESFPLTVTSAQKNPTAFYLCASVAGYLAKNIQYFGAGTRLSVL.

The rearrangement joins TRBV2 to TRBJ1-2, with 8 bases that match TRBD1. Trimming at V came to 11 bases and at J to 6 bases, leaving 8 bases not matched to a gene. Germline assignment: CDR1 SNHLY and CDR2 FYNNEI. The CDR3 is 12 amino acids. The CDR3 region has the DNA TGTGCCGGCCGCAGACAGGGGAATGGCTACACCTTC. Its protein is CAGRRQGNGYTF.

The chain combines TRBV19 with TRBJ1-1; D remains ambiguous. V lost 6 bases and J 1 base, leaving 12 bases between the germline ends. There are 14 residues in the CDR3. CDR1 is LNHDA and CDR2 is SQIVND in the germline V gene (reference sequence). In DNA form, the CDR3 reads TGTGCCAGTAGACCCCTTCAGGAGAACACTGAAGCTTTCTTT. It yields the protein CASRPLQENTEAFF. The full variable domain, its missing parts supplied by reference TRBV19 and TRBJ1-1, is DGGITQSPKYLFRKEGQNVTLSCEQNLNHDAMYWYRQDPGQGLRLIYYSQIVNDFQKGDIAEGYSVSREKKESFPLTVTSAQKNPTAFYLCASRPLQENTEAFFGQGTRLTVV.

Here the CDR3 reads CASSPLQGKIYGYTF. In nucleotides, the CDR3 is TGTGCCAGCTCACCACTGCAGGGGAAGATCTATGGCTACACCTTC. The V call is TRBV18, the J call TRBJ1-2; D may be TRBD1 (6 bases). Trimming shortened V by 1 base and J by 4 bases, and 13 bases separated the two germline ends. The CDR3 loop spans 15 amino acids. Germline assignment: CDR1 KGHSH and CDR2 LQKENI. Together with reference TRBV18 and TRBJ1-2, the CDR3 gives the full variable domain: NAGVMQNPRHLVRRRGQEARLRCSPMKGHSHVYWYRQLPEEGLKFMVYLQKENIIDESGMPKERFSAEFPKEGPSILRIQQVVRGDSAAYFCASSPLQGKIYGYTFGSGTRLTVV.

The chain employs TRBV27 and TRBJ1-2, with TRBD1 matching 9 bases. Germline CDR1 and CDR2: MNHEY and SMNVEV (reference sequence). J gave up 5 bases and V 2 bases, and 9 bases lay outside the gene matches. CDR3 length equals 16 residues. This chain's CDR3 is CASSLRTGVAVYGYTF. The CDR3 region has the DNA TGTGCCAGCAGTTTACGGACAGGGGTGGCCGTTTATGGCTACACCTTC.

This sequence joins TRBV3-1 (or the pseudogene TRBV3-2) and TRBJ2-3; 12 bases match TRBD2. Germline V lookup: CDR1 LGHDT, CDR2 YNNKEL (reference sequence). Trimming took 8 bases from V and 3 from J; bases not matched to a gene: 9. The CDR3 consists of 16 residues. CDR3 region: CASWSSGGDTTDTQYF. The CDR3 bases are TGTGCCAGCTGGTCTAGCGGGGGGGATACGACAGATACGCAGTATTTT.

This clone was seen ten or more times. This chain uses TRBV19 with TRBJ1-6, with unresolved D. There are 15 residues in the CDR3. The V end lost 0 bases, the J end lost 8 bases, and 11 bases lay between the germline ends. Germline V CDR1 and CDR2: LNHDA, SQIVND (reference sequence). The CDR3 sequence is CASSIDGVGDSPLHF. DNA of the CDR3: TGTGCCAGTAGTATAGACGGGGTGGGAGATTCACCCCTCCACTTT.

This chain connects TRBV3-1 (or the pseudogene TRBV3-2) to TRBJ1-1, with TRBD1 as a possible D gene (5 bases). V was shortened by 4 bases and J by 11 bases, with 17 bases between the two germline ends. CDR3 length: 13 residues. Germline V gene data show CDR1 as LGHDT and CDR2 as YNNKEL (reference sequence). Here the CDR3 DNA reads TGTGCCAGCAGCCCCCGACAGACGCTTAGCGCTTTCTTT. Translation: CASSPRQTLSAFF.

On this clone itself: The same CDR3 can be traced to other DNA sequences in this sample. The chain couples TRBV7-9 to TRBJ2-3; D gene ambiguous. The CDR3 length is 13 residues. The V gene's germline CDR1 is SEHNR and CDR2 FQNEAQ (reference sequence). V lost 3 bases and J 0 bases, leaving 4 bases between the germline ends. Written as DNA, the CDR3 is TGTGCCAGCAGCTTTTCTAGCACAGATACGCAGTATTTT. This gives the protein CASSFSSTDTQYF. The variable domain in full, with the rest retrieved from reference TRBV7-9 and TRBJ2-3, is DTGVSQNPRHKITKRGQNVTFRCDPISEHNRLYWYRQTLGQGPEFLTYFQNEAQLEKSRLLSDRFSAERPKGSFSTLEIQRTEQGDSAMYLCASSFSSTDTQYFGPGTRLTVL.

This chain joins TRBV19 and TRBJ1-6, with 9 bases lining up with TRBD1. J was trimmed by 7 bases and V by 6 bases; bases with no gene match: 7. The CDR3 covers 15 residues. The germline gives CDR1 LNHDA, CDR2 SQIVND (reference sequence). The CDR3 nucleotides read TGTGCCAGTAGATTCCGGGACAGGGAAAATTCACCCCTCCACTTT. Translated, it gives CASRFRDRENSPLHF.

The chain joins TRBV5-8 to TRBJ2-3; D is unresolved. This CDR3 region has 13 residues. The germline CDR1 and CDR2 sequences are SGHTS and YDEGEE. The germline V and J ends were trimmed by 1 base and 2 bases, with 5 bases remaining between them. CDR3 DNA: TGTGCCAGCAGCTTGTTATCCACAGATACGCAGTATTTT. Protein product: CASSLLSTDTQYF.

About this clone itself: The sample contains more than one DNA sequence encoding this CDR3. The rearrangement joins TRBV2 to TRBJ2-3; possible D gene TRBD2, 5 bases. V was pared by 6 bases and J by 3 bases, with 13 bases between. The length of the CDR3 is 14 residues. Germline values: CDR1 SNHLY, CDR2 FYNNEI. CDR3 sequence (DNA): TGTGCCAGCAGCGGCCGCCGGGGTACAGATACGCAGTATTTT. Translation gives CASSGRRGTDTQYF.

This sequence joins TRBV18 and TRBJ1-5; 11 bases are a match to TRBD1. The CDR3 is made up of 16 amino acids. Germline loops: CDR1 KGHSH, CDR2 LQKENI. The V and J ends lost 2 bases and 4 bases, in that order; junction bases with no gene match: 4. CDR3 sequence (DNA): TGTGCCAGCTCACCATGGACAGGGGGCAGAAATCAGCCCCAGCATTTT. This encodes CASSPWTGGRNQPQHF.

The CDR3 loop reads CASSLGGTGVAVFEKLFF. DNA for the CDR3: TGTGCCAGCAGTTTAGGAGGGACAGGGGTGGCGGTTTTTGAAAAACTGTTTTTT. This chain links TRBV28 with TRBJ1-4; 10 nucleotides line up with TRBD1. Germline CDR1 reads MDHEN; CDR2 reads SYDVKM. This CDR3 has 18 residues. After removal of 2 bases from V and 7 bases from J, the junction contained 13 bases not matched to a gene.

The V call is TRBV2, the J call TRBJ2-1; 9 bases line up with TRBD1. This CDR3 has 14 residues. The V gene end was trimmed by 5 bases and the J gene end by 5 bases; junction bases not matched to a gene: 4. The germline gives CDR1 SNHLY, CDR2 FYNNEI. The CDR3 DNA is TGTGCCAGCAGTAGACAGGGGGGGAACAATGAGCAGTTCTTC. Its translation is CASSRQGGNNEQFF.

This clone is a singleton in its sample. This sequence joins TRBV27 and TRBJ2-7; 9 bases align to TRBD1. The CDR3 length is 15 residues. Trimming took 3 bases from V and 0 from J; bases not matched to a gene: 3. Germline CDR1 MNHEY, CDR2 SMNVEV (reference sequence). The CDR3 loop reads CASSFRQGGSYEQYF. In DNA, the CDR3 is TGTGCCAGCAGTTTCAGACAGGGGGGCTCCTACGAGCAGTACTTC.